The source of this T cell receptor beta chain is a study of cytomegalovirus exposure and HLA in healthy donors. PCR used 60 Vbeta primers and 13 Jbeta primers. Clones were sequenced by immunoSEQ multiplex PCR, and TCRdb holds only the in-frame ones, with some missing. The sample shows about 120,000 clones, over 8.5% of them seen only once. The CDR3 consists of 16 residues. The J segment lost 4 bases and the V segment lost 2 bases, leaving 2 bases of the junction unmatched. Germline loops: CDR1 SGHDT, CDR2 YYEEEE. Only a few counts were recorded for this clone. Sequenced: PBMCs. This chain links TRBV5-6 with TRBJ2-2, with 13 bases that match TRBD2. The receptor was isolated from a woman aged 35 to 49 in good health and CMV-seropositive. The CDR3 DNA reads TGTGCCAGCAGCTTACTAGCGGGGGGGCTCACCGGGGAGCTGTTTTTT. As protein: CASSLLAGGLTGELFF.